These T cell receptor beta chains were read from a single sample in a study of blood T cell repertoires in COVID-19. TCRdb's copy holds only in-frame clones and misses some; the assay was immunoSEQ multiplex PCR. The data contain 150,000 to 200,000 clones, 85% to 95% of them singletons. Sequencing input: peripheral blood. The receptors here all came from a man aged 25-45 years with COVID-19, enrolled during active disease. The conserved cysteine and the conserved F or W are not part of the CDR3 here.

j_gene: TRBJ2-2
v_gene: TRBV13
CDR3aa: ASSLRFANTGELF

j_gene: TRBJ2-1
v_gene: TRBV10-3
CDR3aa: AITGKDSYNEQF

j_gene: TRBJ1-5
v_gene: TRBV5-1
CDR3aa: ASSPGQGGQPQH

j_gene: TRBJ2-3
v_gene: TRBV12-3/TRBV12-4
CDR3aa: ASVRDYTDTQY

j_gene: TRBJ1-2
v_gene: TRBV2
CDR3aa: ASSEFPGRYGYT

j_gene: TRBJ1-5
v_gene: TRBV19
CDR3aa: ASSILGLGTPSNQPQH

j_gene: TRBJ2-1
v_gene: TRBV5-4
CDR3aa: ASAGTGLDEQF

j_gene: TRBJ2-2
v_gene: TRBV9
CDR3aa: ASSVVAGLNTGELF

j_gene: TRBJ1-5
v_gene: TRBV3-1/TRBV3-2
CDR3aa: ASSPARTGGVQPQH

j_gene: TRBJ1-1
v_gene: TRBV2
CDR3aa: ASSEEGYTEAF

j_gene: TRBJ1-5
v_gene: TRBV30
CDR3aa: AWGSSRLNSNQPQH

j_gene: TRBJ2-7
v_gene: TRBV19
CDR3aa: ASSLPGSDYEQY

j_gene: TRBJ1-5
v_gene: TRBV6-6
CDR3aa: ASSGGGRGGNQPQH

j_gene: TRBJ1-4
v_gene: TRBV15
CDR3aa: ATSNPDRSINEKLF

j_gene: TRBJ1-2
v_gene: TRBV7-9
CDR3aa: ASSPPGHFYGYT

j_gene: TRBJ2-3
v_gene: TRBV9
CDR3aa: ASSNGGWTDTQY

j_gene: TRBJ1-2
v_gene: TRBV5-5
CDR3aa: ASSRAGQYRDGYT

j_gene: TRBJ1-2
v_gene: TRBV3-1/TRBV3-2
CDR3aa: ASSSGSLFGYT

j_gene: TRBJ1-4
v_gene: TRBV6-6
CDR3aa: ASSYRNRGNEKLF

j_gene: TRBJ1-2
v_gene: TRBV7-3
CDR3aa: ASSAGTLYGYT

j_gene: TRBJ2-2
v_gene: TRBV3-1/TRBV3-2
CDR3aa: ASSRTASTSSHGELF

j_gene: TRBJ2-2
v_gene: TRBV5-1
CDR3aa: ASSWDRVDNTGELF

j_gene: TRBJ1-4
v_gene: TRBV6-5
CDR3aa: ASSLTGYEGKLF

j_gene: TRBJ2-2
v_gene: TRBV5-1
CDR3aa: ASSLSGQYTGELF

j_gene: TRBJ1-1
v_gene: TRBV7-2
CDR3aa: ASSLSSITEAF

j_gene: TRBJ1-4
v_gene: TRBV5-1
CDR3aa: ASSTGQLATNEKLF

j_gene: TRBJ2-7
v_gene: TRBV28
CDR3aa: AISGRGYEQY

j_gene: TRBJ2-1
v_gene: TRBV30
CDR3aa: AWSNGGGEQF

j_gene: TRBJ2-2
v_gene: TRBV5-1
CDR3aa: ASSLIRDTNTGELF

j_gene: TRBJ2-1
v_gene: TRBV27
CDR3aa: ASGTGGAYNEQF

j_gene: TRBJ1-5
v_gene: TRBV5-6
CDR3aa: ASSRGNQPQH

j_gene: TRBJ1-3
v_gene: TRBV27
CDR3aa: ASSLASREGYGNTIY

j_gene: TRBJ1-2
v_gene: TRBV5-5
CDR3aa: ASSLVPGGPSRDGYT

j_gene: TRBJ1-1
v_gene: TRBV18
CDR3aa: ASSPLSDTEAF

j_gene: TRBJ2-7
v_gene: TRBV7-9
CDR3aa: ASTASGGTTYEQY

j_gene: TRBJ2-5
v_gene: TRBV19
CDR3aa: ASSPRQGGGETQY

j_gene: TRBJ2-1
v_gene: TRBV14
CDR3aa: ASSHLQYNEQF

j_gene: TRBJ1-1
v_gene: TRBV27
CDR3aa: ASSLSGTANTEAF

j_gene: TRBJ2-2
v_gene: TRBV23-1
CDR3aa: ASRAGGANGELF

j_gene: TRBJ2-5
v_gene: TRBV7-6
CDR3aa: ASSLAGSGGAQTQY